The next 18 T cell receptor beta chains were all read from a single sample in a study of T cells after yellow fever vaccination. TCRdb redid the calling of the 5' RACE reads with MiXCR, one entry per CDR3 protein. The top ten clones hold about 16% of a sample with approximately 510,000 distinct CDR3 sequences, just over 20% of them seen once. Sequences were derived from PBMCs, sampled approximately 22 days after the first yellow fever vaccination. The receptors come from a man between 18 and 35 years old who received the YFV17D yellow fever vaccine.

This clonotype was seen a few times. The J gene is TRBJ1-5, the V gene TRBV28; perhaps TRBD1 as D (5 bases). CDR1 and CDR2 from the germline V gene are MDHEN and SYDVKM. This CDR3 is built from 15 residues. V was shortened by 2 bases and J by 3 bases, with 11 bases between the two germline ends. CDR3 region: CASSLPQGSNQPQHF. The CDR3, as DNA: TGTGCCAGCAGTTTACCTCAGGGATCCAATCAGCCCCAGCATTTT.

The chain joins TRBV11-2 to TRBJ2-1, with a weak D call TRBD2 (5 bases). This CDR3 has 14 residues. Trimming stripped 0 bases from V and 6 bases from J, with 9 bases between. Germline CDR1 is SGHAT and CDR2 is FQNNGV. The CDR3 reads CASSLDPAVNEQFF. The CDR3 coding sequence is TGTGCCAGCAGCTTAGACCCAGCGGTCAATGAGCAGTTCTTC.

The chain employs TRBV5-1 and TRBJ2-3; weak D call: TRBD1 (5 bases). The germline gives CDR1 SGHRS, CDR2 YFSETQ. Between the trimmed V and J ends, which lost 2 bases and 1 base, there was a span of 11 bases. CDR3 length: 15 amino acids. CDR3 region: CASSFSQGGTDTQYF. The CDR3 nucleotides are TGCGCCAGCAGCTTCTCCCAGGGCGGCACAGATACGCAGTATTTT. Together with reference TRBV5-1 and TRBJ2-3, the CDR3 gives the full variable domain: KAGVTQTPRYLIKTRGQQVTLSCSPISGHRSVSWYQQTPGQGLQFLFEYFSETQRNKGNFPGRFSGRQFSNSRSEMNVSTLELGDSALYLCASSFSQGGTDTQYFGPGTRLTVL.

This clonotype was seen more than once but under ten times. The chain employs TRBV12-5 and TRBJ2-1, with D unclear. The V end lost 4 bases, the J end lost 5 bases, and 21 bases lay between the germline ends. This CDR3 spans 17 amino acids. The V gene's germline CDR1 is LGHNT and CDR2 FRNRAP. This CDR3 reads CASGSLVFSGRDNEQFF. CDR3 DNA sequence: TGTGCTAGTGGTTCTCTAGTTTTTTCGGGCAGAGACAATGAGCAGTTCTTC.

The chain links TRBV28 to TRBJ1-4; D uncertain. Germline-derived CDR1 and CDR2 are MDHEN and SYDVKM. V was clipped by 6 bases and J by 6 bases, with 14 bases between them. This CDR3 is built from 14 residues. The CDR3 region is CASSRRRQDEKLFF. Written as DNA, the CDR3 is TGTGCCAGCAGCCGACGCCGGCAGGATGAAAAACTGTTTTTT. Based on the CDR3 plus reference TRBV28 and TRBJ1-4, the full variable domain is DVKVTQSSRYLVKRTGEKVFLECVQDMDHENMFWYRQDPGLGLRLIYFSYDVKMKEKGDIPEGYSVSREKKERFSLILESASTNQTSMYLCASSRRRQDEKLFFGSGTQLSVL.

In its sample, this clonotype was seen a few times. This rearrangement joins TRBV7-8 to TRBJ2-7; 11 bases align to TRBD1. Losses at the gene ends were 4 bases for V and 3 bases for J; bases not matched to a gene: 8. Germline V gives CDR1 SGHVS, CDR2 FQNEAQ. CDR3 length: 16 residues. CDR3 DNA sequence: TGTGCCAGCAGCTCCCCCGCGGACAGGGGGCTCTACGAGCAGTACTTC. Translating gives CASSSPADRGLYEQYF.

CDR3 protein: CASSGVNQPQHF. The CDR3 nucleotides read TGTGCCAGCTCAGGCGTAAATCAGCCCCAGCATTTT. The chain recombines TRBV18 with TRBJ1-5; D not resolved. CDR3 size: 12 residues. CDR1 and CDR2 from the germline V gene are KGHSH and LQKENI. The ends were cut back, 5 bases at V and 4 bases at J, with 6 bases in the middle.

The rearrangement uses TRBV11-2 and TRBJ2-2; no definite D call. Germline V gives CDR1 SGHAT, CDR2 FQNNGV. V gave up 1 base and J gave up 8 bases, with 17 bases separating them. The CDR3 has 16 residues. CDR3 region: CASSLGVLPNEGELFF. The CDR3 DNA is TGTGCCAGCAGCTTAGGTGTACTACCAAATGAGGGGGAGCTGTTTTTT. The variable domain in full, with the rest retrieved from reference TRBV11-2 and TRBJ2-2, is EAGVAQSPRYKIIEKRQSVAFWCNPISGHATLYWYQQILGQGPKLLIQFQNNGVVDDSQLPKDRFSAERLKGVDSTLKIQPAKLEDSAVYLCASSLGVLPNEGELFFGEGSRLTVL.

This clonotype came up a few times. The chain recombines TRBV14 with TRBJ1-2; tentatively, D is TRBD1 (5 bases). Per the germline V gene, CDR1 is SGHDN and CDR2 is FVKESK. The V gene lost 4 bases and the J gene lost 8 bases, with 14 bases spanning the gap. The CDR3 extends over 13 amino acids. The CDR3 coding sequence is TGTGCCAGCAGCCCCCCAGGGTGGGGGGGCTACACCTTC. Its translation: CASSPPGWGGYTF. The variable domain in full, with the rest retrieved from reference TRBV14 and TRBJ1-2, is EAGVTQFPSHSVIEKGQTVTLRCDPISGHDNLYWYRRVMGKEIKFLLHFVKESKQDESGMPNNRFLAERTGGTYSTLKVQPAELEDSGVYFCASSPPGWGGYTFGSGTRLTVV.

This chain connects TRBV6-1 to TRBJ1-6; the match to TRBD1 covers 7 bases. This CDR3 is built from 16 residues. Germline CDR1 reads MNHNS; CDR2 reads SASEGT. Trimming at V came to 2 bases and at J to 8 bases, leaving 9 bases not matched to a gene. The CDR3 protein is CASSERGGLVYSPLHF. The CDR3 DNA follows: TGTGCCAGCAGTGAAAGAGGGGGCCTAGTATATTCACCCCTCCACTTT.

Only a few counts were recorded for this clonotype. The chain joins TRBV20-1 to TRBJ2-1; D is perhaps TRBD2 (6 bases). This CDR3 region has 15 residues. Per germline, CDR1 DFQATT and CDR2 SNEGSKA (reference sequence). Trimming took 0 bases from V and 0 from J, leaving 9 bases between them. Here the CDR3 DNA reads TGCAGTGCTAGAGAGCCCGGGAGCTCCTACAATGAGCAGTTCTTC. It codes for CSAREPGSSYNEQFF.

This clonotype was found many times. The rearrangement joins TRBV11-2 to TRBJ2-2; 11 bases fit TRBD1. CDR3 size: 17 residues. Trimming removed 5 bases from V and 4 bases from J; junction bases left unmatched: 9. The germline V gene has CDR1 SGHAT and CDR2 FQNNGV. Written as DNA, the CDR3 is TGTGCCAGCAGCGCGGACAGGGGGCTACTCATCACCGGGGAGCTGTTTTTT. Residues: CASSADRGLLITGELFF. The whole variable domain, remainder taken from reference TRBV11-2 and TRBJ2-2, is EAGVAQSPRYKIIEKRQSVAFWCNPISGHATLYWYQQILGQGPKLLIQFQNNGVVDDSQLPKDRFSAERLKGVDSTLKIQPAKLEDSAVYLCASSADRGLLITGELFFGEGSRLTVL.

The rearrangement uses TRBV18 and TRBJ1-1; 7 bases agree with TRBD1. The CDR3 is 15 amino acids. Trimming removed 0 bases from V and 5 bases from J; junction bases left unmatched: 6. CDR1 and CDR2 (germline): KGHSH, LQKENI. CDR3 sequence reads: CASSPPGQGGTEAFF. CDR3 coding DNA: TGTGCCAGCTCACCACCCGGGCAGGGGGGGACTGAAGCTTTCTTT.

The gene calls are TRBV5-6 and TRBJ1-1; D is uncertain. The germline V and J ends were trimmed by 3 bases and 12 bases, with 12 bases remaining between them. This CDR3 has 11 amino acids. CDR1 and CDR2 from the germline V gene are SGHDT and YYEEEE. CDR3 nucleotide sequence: TGTGCCAGCAGCTCCTATGCGCGCACTTTCTTT. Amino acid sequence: CASSSYARTFF.

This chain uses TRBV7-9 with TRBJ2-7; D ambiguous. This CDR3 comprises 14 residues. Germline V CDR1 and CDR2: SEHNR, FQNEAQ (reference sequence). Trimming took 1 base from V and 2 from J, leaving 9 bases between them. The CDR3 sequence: CASSLGAAAYEQYV. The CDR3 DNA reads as TGTGCCAGCAGCTTAGGGGCAGCTGCCTACGAGCAGTACGTC.

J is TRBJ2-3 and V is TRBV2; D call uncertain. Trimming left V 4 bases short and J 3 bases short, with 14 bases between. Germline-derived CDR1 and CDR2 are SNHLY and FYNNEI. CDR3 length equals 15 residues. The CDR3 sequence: CASSVSRSYTDTQYF. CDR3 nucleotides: TGTGCCAGCAGTGTTAGCAGGTCATATACAGATACGCAGTATTTT.

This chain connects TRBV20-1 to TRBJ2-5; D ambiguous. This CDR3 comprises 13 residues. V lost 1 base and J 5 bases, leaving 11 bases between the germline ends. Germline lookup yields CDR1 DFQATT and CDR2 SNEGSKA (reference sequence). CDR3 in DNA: TGCAGTGCTAGAGGGCAGGTAGGGGAGACCCAGTACTTC. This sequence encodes CSARGQVGETQYF.

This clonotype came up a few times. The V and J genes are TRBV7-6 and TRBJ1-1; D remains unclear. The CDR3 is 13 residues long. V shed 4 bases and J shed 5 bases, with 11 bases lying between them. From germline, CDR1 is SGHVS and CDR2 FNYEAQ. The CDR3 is CASSSQAGTEAFF. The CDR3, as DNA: TGTGCCAGCAGCTCCCAGGCGGGAACTGAAGCTTTCTTT. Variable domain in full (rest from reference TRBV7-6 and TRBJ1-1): GAGVSQSPRYKVTKRGQDVALRCDPISGHVSLYWYRQALGQGPEFLTYFNYEAQQDKSGLPNDRFSAERPEGSISTLTIQRTEQRDSAMYRCASSSQAGTEAFFGQGTRLTVV.